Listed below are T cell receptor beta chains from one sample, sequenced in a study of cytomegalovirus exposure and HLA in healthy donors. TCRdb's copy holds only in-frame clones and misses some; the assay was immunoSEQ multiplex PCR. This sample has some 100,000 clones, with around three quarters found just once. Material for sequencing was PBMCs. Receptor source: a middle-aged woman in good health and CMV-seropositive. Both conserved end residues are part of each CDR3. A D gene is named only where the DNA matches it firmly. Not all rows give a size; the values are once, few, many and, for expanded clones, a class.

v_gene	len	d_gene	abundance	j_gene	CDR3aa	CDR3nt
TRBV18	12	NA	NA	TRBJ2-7	CASSPTGYEQYF	TGTGCCAGCTCACCTACAGGGTACGAGCAGTACTTC
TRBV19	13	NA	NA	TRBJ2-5	CATKIRGKETQYF	TGTGCCACCAAAATAAGGGGCAAAGAGACCCAGTACTTC
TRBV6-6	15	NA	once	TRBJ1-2	CASRYSGRSYYGYTF	TGTGCCAGCAGGTATTCAGGCAGAAGTTACTATGGCTACACCTTC
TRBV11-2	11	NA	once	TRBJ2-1	CASLRDNEQFF	TGTGCCAGCCTCAGGGACAATGAGCAGTTCTTC
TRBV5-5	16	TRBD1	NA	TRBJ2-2	CASSIGQGAGTGELFF	TGTGCCAGCAGCATAGGACAGGGGGCCGGCACCGGGGAGCTGTTTTTT
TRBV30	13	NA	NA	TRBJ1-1	CAWRGGLNTEAFF	TGTGCCTGGAGGGGGGGGTTGAACACTGAAGCTTTCTTT
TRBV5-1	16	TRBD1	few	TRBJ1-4	CASSHRWTGGGEKLFF	TGCGCCAGCAGCCATCGCTGGACAGGAGGTGGCGAAAAACTGTTTTTT
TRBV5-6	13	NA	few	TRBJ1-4	CASSLAGSEKLFF	TGTGCCAGCAGCTTGGCCGGGAGTGAAAAACTGTTTTTT
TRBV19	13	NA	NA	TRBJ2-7	CASSTNQGYEQYF	TGTGCCAGTAGTACTAATCAGGGCTACGAGCAGTACTTC
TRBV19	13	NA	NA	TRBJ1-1	CASSPSGNTEAFF	TGTGCCAGTAGTCCGTCCGGGAACACTGAAGCTTTCTTT
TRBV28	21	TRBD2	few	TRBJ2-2	CASSFPPQGLAGVWDTGELFF	TGTGCCAGCAGTTTTCCTCCCCAGGGACTAGCGGGAGTCTGGGACACCGGGGAGCTGTTTTTT
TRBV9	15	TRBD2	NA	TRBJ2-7	CASSAGLDFSYEQYF	TGTGCCAGCAGCGCGGGACTAGATTTCTCCTACGAGCAGTACTTC
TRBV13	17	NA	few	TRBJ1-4	CASSLAPSTDGGEKLFF	TGTGCCAGCAGCTTAGCCCCGTCGACCGATGGAGGTGAAAAACTGTTTTTT
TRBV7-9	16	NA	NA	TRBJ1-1	CASSLSIQGMNTEAFF	TGTGCCAGCAGCTTATCGATACAGGGCATGAACACTGAAGCTTTCTTT
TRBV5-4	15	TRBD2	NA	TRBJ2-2	CASSLGSGSTGELFF	TGTGCCAGCAGCTTAGGTAGCGGGAGCACCGGGGAGCTGTTTTTT
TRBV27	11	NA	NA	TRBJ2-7	CASRNFGEQYF	TGTGCCAGCAGGAATTTCGGGGAGCAGTACTTC
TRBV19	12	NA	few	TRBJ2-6	CATYSGANVLTF	TGTGCCACTTACTCTGGGGCCAACGTCCTGACTTTC
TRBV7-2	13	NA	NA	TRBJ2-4	CASTIGVRDIQYF	TGTGCCAGCACCATCGGCGTTCGGGACATTCAGTACTTC
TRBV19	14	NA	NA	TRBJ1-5	CASSNQGTRQPQHF	TGTGCCAGTAGTAATCAGGGAACCCGCCAGCCCCAGCATTTT
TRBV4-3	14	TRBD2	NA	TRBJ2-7	CASSLTSGRYEQYF	TGCGCCAGCAGCCTTACTAGCGGGAGGTACGAGCAGTACTTC
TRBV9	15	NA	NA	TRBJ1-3	CASSVESSSGNTIYF	TGTGCCAGCAGCGTAGAGTCCAGCTCTGGAAACACCATATATTTT
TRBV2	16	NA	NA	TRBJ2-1	CASDRIRTTVDNEQFF	TGTGCCAGCGATAGAATAAGGACTACGGTAGACAATGAGCAGTTCTTC
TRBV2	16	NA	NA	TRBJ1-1	CASSEAIDGGDTEAFF	TGTGCCAGCAGTGAAGCCATAGACGGAGGGGACACTGAAGCTTTCTTT
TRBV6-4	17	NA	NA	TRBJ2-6	CASSATVEFSGANVLTF	TGTGCCAGCAGCGCTACAGTGGAATTCTCTGGGGCCAACGTCCTGACTTTC
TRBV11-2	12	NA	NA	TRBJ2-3	CASSFPQSTQYF	TGTGCCAGCAGTTTCCCGCAGTCTACGCAGTATTTT
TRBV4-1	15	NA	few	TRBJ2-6	CASSQQGIGANVLTF	TGCGCCAGCAGCCAACAGGGTATTGGGGCCAACGTCCTGACTTTC
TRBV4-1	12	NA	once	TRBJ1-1	CASSQYPRVAFF	TGCGCCAGCAGCCAATATCCCCGGGTAGCTTTCTTT
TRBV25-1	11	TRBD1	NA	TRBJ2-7	CASIQGVEQYF	TGTGCCAGCATCCAGGGGGTCGAGCAGTACTTC
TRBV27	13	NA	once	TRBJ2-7	CASRFSGVYEQYF	TGTGCCAGCCGGTTTTCGGGGGTCTACGAGCAGTACTTC
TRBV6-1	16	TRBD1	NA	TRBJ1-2	CASSEADRGMIYGYTF	TGTGCCAGCAGTGAAGCTGACAGGGGAATGATCTATGGCTACACCTTC
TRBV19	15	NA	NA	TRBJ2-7	CASSIQGGSGYEQYF	TGTGCCAGTAGTATTCAGGGGGGCTCTGGCTACGAGCAGTACTTC
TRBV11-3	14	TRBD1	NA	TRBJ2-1	CASSYGQGFNEQFF	TGTGCCAGCAGTTACGGACAGGGTTTCAATGAGCAGTTCTTC
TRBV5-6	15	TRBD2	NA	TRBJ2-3	CASSAAGTREDTQYF	TGTGCCAGCAGCGCCGCCGGGACTAGGGAGGATACGCAGTATTTT
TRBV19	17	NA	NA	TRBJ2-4	CASSPTTVGGPKNIQYF	TGTGCCAGTAGCCCCACGACAGTGGGGGGTCCCAAAAACATTCAGTACTTC
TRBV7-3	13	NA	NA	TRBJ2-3	CASSGGISDTQYF	TGTGCCAGCAGCGGCGGGATTTCAGATACGCAGTATTTT